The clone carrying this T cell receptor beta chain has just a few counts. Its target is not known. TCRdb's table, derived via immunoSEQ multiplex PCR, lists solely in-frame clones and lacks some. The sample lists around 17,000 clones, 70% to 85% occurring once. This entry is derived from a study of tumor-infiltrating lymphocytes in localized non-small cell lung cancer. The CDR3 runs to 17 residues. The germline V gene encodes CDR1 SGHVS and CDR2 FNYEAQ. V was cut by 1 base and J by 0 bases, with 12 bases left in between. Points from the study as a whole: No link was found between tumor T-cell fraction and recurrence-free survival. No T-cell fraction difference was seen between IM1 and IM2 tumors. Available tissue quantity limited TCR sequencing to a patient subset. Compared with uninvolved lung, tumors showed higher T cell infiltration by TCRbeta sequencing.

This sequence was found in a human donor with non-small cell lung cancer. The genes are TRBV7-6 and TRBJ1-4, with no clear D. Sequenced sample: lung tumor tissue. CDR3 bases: TGTGCCAGCAGCTTAGAATCAGGACGCGCAACTAATGAAAAACTGTTTTTT. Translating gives CASSLESGRATNEKLFF.